The entry that follows covers one T cell receptor (beta chain) sequence. Many counts were recorded for this clonotype. The antigen it recognizes is unknown. The record has no base qualities; no much larger clone is one base away. Sequencing was carried out with an Illumina HiSeq 1500. TCRdb passed the public sequencing reads through fastp at Q25 and MiXCR, retaining productive beta sequences. Every distinct CDR3 protein forms one entry, paired with its most common genes and DNA. Present in this sample are a few hundred thousand distinct CDR3 sequences, about a sixth of which were seen just once. Around 11% of the sample is held by the ten biggest clonotypes. This entry belongs to a study of T cell repertoires in cytomegalovirus infection (dated by TCRdb to about 2019). Regarding the complete study: The HLA type of each donor mattered for the analysis, because public TCR beta signatures pointed to carriage of CMV infection along with the matching HLA type.

Overall study outcomes, separate from this receptor: The ex vivo response was dominated by HLA-C-restricted CMV-specific TCR beta clonotypes, which also provided the single most frequent clonotype in two of eight donors. Cumulative frequency of public TCR beta family members discriminated carriers of CMV infection plus the relevant HLA type in this cohort and an independent roughly 340-donor cohort.

Including the terminal cysteine and phenylalanine, the CDR3 comprises 14 residues. Of all the DNA, just the CDR3 is kept, 42 bases in frame from base 1. The junction carries 14 bases between V and J, which are trimmed by 4 bases and 5 bases respectively. For CDR1 and CDR2, the germline V gene lists SGHTA and FQGNSA. The source is a human donor in good health (CMV status not recorded). Some clones in this sample may be carry-over from other donors' samples. The sample taken for sequencing was PBMCs. This receptor chain uses TRBV7-2 and TRBJ2-5; the D gene is perhaps TRBD1, from 5 matching bases. The CDR3 in this case is CASSSNQGQETQYF. The DNA sequence reads TGTGCCAGCAGCTCAAACCAGGGCCAGGAGACCCAGTACTTC.